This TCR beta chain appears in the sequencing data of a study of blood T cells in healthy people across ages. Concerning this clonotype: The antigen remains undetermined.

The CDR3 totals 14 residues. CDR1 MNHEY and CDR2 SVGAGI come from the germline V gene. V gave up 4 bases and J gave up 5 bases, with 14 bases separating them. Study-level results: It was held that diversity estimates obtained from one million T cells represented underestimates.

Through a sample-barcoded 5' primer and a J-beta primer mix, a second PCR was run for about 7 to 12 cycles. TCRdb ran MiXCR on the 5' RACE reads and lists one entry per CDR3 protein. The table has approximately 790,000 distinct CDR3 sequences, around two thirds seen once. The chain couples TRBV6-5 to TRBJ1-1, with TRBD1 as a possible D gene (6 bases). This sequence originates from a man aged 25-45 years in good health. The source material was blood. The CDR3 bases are TGTGCCAGCAGTTCCAGGGGCATGCATACTGAAGCTTTCTTT. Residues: CASSSRGMHTEAFF.